These 13 T cell receptor beta chains were sequenced from one sample in a study of OX40 agonist ivuxolimab in advanced cancers. Libraries were prepared by immunoSEQ multiplex PCR; TCRdb keeps only in-frame clonotypes and omits some of them. The table lists around 35,000 clones, more than 60% of them singletons. The source was CD4+ or CD8+ T cells sorted from blood, collected in a trial of the OX40 agonist ivuxolimab. Every receptor here comes from an adult with an advanced solid tumor such as melanoma, head and neck, liver or kidney cancer.

The V and J genes are TRBV7-3 and TRBJ2-1; TRBD1 matches 8 bases. This CDR3 is 17 amino acids long. The junction had 9 bases not matched to a gene; V was cut back by 5 bases and J by 0 bases. The germline V gene encodes CDR1 SGHTA and CDR2 FQGTGA. CDR3 in DNA: TGTGCCAGCAGCGCCCCGGGACAGGATAGCTCCTACAATGAGCAGTTCTTC. It translates to CASSAPGQDSSYNEQFF.

The chain has TRBV9 and TRBJ2-2; 8 bases map to TRBD2. J was trimmed by 7 bases and V by 4 bases; bases with no gene match: 6. The V gene's germline CDR1 is SGDLS and CDR2 YYNGEE. The CDR3 contains 14 residues. The CDR3 spells CASSPGLGVGELFF. CDR3 in DNA: TGTGCCAGCAGCCCGGGACTAGGGGTCGGGGAGCTGTTTTTT.

The rearrangement joins TRBV25-1 to TRBJ1-2, with a possible D match to TRBD1 (5 bases). CDR3 length equals 17 residues. Trimming took off 6 bases at V and 3 bases at J, with 23 bases between the two ends. Germline CDR1 and CDR2: MGHDK and SYGVNS. The CDR3 region is CASREGGRGECDYGYTF. CDR3 nucleotide sequence: TGTGCCAGCAGGGAAGGTGGTCGGGGCGAGTGCGACTATGGCTACACCTTC.

The rearrangement joins TRBV9 to TRBJ2-1; D is perhaps TRBD1 (5 bases). V lost 2 bases, J lost 4 bases, and 16 bases lay in between. The length of the CDR3 is 16 residues. Germline CDR1 SGDLS, CDR2 YYNGEE. This chain's CDR3 is CASSVPQVGLYNEQFF. The CDR3 DNA is TGTGCCAGCAGCGTCCCACAGGTCGGGCTTTACAATGAGCAGTTCTTC.

This chain joins TRBV4-1 and TRBJ1-1; D is uncertain. Looked up from germline, CDR1 is MGHRA and CDR2 is YSYEKL. This CDR3 has 14 amino acids. The V gene lost 0 bases and the J gene lost 2 bases, with 7 bases spanning the gap. CDR3 DNA: TGCGCCAGCAGCCAAGAAGCGGGAAACACTGAAGCTTTCTTT. It specifies CASSQEAGNTEAFF.

The V gene is TRBV6-4, the J gene TRBJ2-2; D remains unclear. Trimming cost V 5 bases and J 3 bases, with 7 bases left between them. The CDR3 has 13 residues. The germline V gene has CDR1 MRHNA and CDR2 SNTAGT. The CDR3 DNA sequence: TGTGCCAGCAGTTCCGGGTACACCGGGGAGCTGTTTTTT. As protein: CASSSGYTGELFF.

This clone was picked up one time. V and J are TRBV15 and TRBJ2-3, with 8 bases matching TRBD1. Trimming cost V 3 bases and J 1 base; bases outside gene matches: 3. The germline V gene has CDR1 LNHNV and CDR2 YYDKDF (reference sequence). This CDR3 comprises 15 residues. The CDR3 DNA reads as TGTGCCACCAGCAGTCCGACAGGGGGCACAGATACGCAGTATTTT. Its translation: CATSSPTGGTDTQYF.

CDR3: CASLFTGRAEAFF. The CDR3, as DNA: TGTGCCAGCCTTTTTACAGGGAGGGCTGAAGCTTTCTTT. The J gene is TRBJ1-1, the V gene TRBV28; weak D call: TRBD1 (6 bases). The CDR3 runs to 13 residues. Germline lookup yields CDR1 MDHEN and CDR2 SYDVKM. Trimming shortened V by 8 bases and J by 6 bases, and 16 bases separated the two germline ends.

The genes are TRBV30 and TRBJ1-1, with D hard to call. The germline gives CDR1 GTSNPN, CDR2 SVGIG (reference sequence). Trimming cost V 3 bases and J 3 bases, with 5 bases left between them. The CDR3 is 11 residues long. CDR3 protein: CAWSWYTEAFF. CDR3 nucleotide sequence: TGTGCCTGGAGCTGGTACACTGAAGCTTTCTTT. The full variable domain, in which reference TRBV30 and TRBJ1-1 provide the parts outside the CDR3, is SQTIHQWPATLVQPVGSPLSLECTVEGTSNPNLYWYRQAAGRGLQLLFYSVGIGQISSEVPQNLSASRPQDRQFILSSKKLLLSDSGFYLCAWSWYTEAFFGQGTRLTVV.

The chain recombines TRBV21-1 with TRBJ2-1; the D call TRBD2 from the table was never checked on the DNA. TRBV21-1 is given as a pseudogene. CDR3 size: 18 residues. CDR3 protein: CASSNYGATSGGYNEQFF. The CDR3 nucleotides read TGTGCCAGCAGCAATTATGGGGCTACTAGCGGGGGCTACAATGAGCAGTTCTTC.

The genes are TRBV7-8 and TRBJ2-5; D remains ambiguous. V dropped 2 bases and J dropped 2 bases, with 15 bases sitting between them. This CDR3 region has 16 residues. CDR1 and CDR2 from the germline V gene are SGHVS and FQNEAQ. CDR3 nucleotides: TGTGCCAGCAGCTTACGCTTTTGGGGTAGTCAAGAGACCCAGTACTTC. Its protein is CASSLRFWGSQETQYF.

The chain uses TRBV30 and TRBJ1-2; tentative D call: TRBD1 (5 bases). Germline loops: CDR1 GTSNPN, CDR2 SVGIG (reference sequence). The CDR3 totals 13 residues. V gave up 3 bases and J gave up 8 bases, with 16 bases separating them. The DNA for the CDR3 is TGTGCCTGGAGGTCAGGGAGGGTCGACGGCTACACCTTC. This encodes CAWRSGRVDGYTF.

About this clone itself: A much larger clone sits a single nucleotide away, making a read error possible. V usage is TRBV2 and J usage is TRBJ2-7; the D gene is possibly TRBD2 (5 bases). Germline CDR1 and CDR2: SNHLY and FYNNEI. Trimming took 2 bases from V and 12 from J, leaving 8 bases between them. The CDR3 sequence is 10 residues long. In DNA, the CDR3 is TGTGCCAGCAGTGAAAGGGAGTGGTACTTC. Its translation is CASSEREWYF.